Reported below is one TCR beta chain. The sample contains more than one DNA sequence encoding this CDR3. This record comes from a study of blood T cell repertoires in COVID-19. Overall study context: COVID-19 samples, acute and convalescent, were from the United States, Italy and Spain. PBMCs, B-cell-depleted T cells, or T cells were the source of the cDNA or gDNA that made up the material.

Trimming cost V 6 bases and J 6 bases, with 9 bases left between them. CDR1 and CDR2 (germline): MDHEN, SYDVKM. This CDR3 contains 12 residues. Authors' analysis steps: By means of reference gene primer amplification, nucleated cell counts were estimated. Sequenced by immunoSEQ multiplex PCR; TCRdb stores in-frame clones only, minus some. The V and J calls and the clone size are those of that table, but D and trimming were determined from the DNA. The sample includes about 300,000 clones, approximately 90% of them seen just once. The material sequenced was peripheral blood. The receptor's source is a woman under 40 who had recovered from COVID-19. The chain carries TRBV28 and TRBJ2-1; no clear D gene. This CDR3 reads CASSPGGNEQFF. CDR3 nucleotide sequence: TGTGCCAGCAGCCCCGGCGGCAATGAGCAGTTCTTC.